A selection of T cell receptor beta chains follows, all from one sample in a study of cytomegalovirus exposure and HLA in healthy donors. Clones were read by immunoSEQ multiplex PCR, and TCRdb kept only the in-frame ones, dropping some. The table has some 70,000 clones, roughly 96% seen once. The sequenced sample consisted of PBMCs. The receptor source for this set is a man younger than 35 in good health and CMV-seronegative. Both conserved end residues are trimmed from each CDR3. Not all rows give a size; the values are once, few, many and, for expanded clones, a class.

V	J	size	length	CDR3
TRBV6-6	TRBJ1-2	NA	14	ASSYSSNRDPYGYT
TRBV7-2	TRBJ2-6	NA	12	ASSRDYGANVLT
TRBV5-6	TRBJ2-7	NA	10	ASSLVQGEQY
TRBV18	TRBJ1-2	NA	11	ASSPPGGRGYT
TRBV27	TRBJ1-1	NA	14	ASSGDSSNWNTEAF
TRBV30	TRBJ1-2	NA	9	AWTGGYGYT
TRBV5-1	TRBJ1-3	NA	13	ASSLNRGSGNTIY
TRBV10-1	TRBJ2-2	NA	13	ASSVSSGNTGELF
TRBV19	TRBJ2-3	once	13	ASSIQGQGWDTQY
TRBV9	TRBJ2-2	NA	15	ASSVVTSGANTGELF
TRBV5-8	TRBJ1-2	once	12	ASSLDRGGYGYT
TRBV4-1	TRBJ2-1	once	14	ASSQDSGSSYNEQF
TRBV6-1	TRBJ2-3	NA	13	ASSVAGEGSDTQY
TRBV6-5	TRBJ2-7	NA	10	ASSRNSYEQY
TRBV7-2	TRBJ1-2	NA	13	ASSLAPGQNYGYT
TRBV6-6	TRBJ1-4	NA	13	ASSYGGARREKLF
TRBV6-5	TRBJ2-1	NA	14	ASSSLPGLSYNEQF
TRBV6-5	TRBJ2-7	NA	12	ASSYRQAIYEQY
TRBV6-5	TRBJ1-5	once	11	ASRGQNNQPQH
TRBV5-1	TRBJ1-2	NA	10	ASSYGQVGYT
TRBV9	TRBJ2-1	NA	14	ASSVDTSGRAGEQF
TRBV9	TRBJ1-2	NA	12	ASSPSRADYGYT
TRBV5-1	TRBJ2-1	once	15	ASSRPTGTSGSDEQF
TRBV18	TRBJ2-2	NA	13	ASSPRDRVTGELF
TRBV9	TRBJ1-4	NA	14	ASSVAGGATNEKLF
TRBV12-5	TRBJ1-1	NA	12	ASGLVQGGTEAF
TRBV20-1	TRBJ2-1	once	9	GGLAYNEQF
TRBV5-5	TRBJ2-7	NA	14	ASSLASDREWDEQY
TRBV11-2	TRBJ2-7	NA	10	ASSPLSYEQY
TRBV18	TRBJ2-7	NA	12	ASSPQGSSYEQY
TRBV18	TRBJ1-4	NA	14	ASSPRQSATNEKLF
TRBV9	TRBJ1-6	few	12	ASSAGVSGSPLH
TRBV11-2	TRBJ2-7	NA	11	ASSFEGLGEQY
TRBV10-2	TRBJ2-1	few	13	ASSEDRARGNEQF
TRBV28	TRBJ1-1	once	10	ASSLRNREAF
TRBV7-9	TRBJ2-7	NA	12	ASSLRRQGHEQY
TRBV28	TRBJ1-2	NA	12	ASTPGTDNYGYT
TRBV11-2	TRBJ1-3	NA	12	ASSTRLSGNTIY
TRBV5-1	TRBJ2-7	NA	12	ASSPSRGSYEQY
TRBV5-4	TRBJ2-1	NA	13	ASSSDSGNYNEQF
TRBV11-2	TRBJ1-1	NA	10	ASSLGTSGAF
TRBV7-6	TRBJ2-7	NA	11	ASSQGQLTEQY
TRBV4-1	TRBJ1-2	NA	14	ASSQDRGLPHYGYT
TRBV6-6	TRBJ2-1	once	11	ASSYSDSQEQF
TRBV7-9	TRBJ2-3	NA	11	ASSWGDEDTQY
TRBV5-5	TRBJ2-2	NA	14	ASSRYRGRSTGELF
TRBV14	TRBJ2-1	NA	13	ASSQDLGATEEQF
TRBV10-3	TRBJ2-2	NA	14	AISDLRAGSTGELF
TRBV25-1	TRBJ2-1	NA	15	ASSAVQGARGYNEQF
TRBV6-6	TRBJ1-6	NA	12	ASSTSKYNSPLH
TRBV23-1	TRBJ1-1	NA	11	ASSQSAQGRVY
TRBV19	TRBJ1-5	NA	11	ASSGALDQPQH
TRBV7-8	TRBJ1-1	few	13	ASSLVEGAVTEAF
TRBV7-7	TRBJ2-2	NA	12	ASSQGGNTGELF
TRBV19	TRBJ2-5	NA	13	ASSKRLAYQETQY
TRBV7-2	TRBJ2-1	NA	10	ASSLLRTGRF
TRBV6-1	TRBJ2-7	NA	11	ASSERTGGEQY
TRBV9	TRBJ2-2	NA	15	ASSSPRGGRNTGELF
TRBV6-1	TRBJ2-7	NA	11	ASLGGDTYEQY